This TCR beta chain stems from a study of control samples from healthy donors and cancer patients. Sequencing used immunoSEQ multiplex PCR; TCRdb keeps in-frame clones, though not all of them. The table has 120,000 or so clones, less than 95% seen once. Source material: blood. The receptor comes from a man aged 18 to 35 in good health.

CDR3 in DNA: TGTGCCAGCAGTTTACAACTGGGACGGAACTATGGCTACACCTTC. Amino acids: CASSLQLGRNYGYTF. The V gene is TRBV11-2, the J gene TRBJ1-2, with D tentatively TRBD1 (5 bases). The ends were cut back, 6 bases at V and 2 bases at J, with 16 bases in the middle. CDR1 SGHAT and CDR2 FQNNGV come from the germline V gene. The CDR3 sequence is 15 residues long.